This is a list of T cell receptor beta chains from one sample in a study of T-cell memory formation after mild COVID-19. TCRdb re-analysed the 5' RACE reads in MiXCR, keeping a single row per CDR3 protein. This sample carries a few hundred thousand distinct CDR3 sequences, 28% of them seen once, and the ten largest clones take roughly 14%. The material sequenced was PBMCs or a T cell subset sorted from them (not recorded which). The receptors shown here come from an adult woman who had mild COVID-19 (a few samples of this study predate the infection). Cell type and time point are not known. Both conserved end residues are part of each CDR3. D genes are given only for firm matches. Size values are once, few and many counts, or a class for expanded clones, and some rows have none.

d_call: TRBD1
v_call: TRBV12-3/TRBV12-4
cdr3_length: 15
j_call: TRBJ2-2
clone_size: .
cdr3_nt: TGTGCCAGCAGTTTAAACAGGGGGCTAACCGGGGAGCTGTTTTTT
cdr3_aa: CASSLNRGLTGELFF

d_call: TRBD1
v_call: TRBV7-3
cdr3_length: 14
j_call: TRBJ2-1
clone_size: few
cdr3_nt: TGTGCCAGCAGCCCGGACAGGTATTACAATGAGCAGTTCTTC
cdr3_aa: CASSPDRYYNEQFF

d_call: TRBD1
v_call: TRBV12-3/TRBV12-4
cdr3_length: 15
j_call: TRBJ1-2
clone_size: .
cdr3_nt: TGTGCCAGCAGCTCCAAGACAGGGGCGCACTATGGCTACACCTTC
cdr3_aa: CASSSKTGAHYGYTF

d_call: .
v_call: TRBV5-1
cdr3_length: 15
j_call: TRBJ2-7
clone_size: .
cdr3_nt: TGCGCCAGCAGCTTGGTGACAGTCAGCTCCTACGAGCAGTACTTC
cdr3_aa: CASSLVTVSSYEQYF

d_call: TRBD1
v_call: TRBV6-1
cdr3_length: 16
j_call: TRBJ1-1
clone_size: few
cdr3_nt: TGTGCCAGCAGATACCGTTGGACAGGGGTAAACACTGAAGCTTTCTTT
cdr3_aa: CASRYRWTGVNTEAFF

d_call: TRBD2
v_call: TRBV18
cdr3_length: 17
j_call: TRBJ2-7
clone_size: few
cdr3_nt: TGTGCCAGCTCCTTCCCGACTAGCGGGAGTAGAGCGGTGGAGCAGTACTTC
cdr3_aa: CASSFPTSGSRAVEQYF

d_call: .
v_call: TRBV19
cdr3_length: 18
j_call: TRBJ2-7
clone_size: .
cdr3_nt: TGTGCCAGTAGTACCCTTGGCCTTTCCCGCGGTGGAGGGTACGAGCAGTACTTC
cdr3_aa: CASSTLGLSRGGGYEQYF

d_call: TRBD2
v_call: TRBV7-9
cdr3_length: 18
j_call: TRBJ2-7
clone_size: .
cdr3_nt: TGTGCCAGCAGCTTAGCGCCACTAGCGGGGCCTTTTTCCTACGAGCAGTACTTC
cdr3_aa: CASSLAPLAGPFSYEQYF

d_call: .
v_call: TRBV7-9
cdr3_length: 15
j_call: TRBJ1-1
clone_size: once
cdr3_nt: TGTGCCAGCAGCTTAGCAGGGCAGGGGAAGACTGAAGCTTTCTTT
cdr3_aa: CASSLAGQGKTEAFF

d_call: .
v_call: TRBV7-2
cdr3_length: 14
j_call: TRBJ1-2
clone_size: few
cdr3_nt: TGTGCCAGCAGCGCCCGGACGGGACTCTATTGCTACACCTTC
cdr3_aa: CASSARTGLYCYTF

d_call: TRBD1
v_call: TRBV10-3
cdr3_length: 15
j_call: TRBJ2-7
clone_size: few
cdr3_nt: TGTGCCATCAGTGATAACCGGGACAGGGCGTTTGAGCAGTACTTC
cdr3_aa: CAISDNRDRAFEQYF

d_call: .
v_call: TRBV7-6
cdr3_length: 12
j_call: TRBJ1-2
clone_size: few
cdr3_nt: TGTGCCAGCAGAAGTAGTAACAGTGGCTACACCTTC
cdr3_aa: CASRSSNSGYTF

d_call: TRBD1
v_call: TRBV7-3
cdr3_length: 17
j_call: TRBJ2-3
clone_size: .
cdr3_nt: TGTGCCAGCAGCTCCGAACCCGGGACAGGGAATGAAAATACGCAGTATTTT
cdr3_aa: CASSSEPGTGNENTQYF

d_call: TRBD1
v_call: TRBV7-9
cdr3_length: 17
j_call: TRBJ2-5
clone_size: many
cdr3_nt: TGTGCCAGCAGCTTAGGCCCCCGGACAGGGGGCCGAGAGACCCAGTACTTC
cdr3_aa: CASSLGPRTGGRETQYF

d_call: .
v_call: TRBV5-1
cdr3_length: 15
j_call: TRBJ2-5
clone_size: .
cdr3_nt: TGCGCCAGCAGCTTGGCAGACAGAAAACAAGAGACCCAGTACTTC
cdr3_aa: CASSLADRKQETQYF

d_call: TRBD1
v_call: TRBV11-2
cdr3_length: 15
j_call: TRBJ1-1
clone_size: .
cdr3_nt: TGTGCCAGCAGCTTAGGACAGGGGTTAAACACTGAAGCTTTCTTT
cdr3_aa: CASSLGQGLNTEAFF

d_call: TRBD1
v_call: TRBV5-1
cdr3_length: 14
j_call: TRBJ2-5
clone_size: few
cdr3_nt: TGCGCCAGCAGCCCCAGGACAGGGCGGGAGACCCAGTACTTC
cdr3_aa: CASSPRTGRETQYF

d_call: .
v_call: TRBV11-3
cdr3_length: 11
j_call: TRBJ2-1
clone_size: .
cdr3_nt: TGTGCCAGCAGCTTAGCGATGGGGCAGTTCTTC
cdr3_aa: CASSLAMGQFF

d_call: TRBD1
v_call: TRBV7-8
cdr3_length: 17
j_call: TRBJ2-3
clone_size: .
cdr3_nt: TGTGCCAGCAGCCCCCCTCTCCGGGACAGGGCGCCAGATACGCAGTATTTT
cdr3_aa: CASSPPLRDRAPDTQYF

d_call: TRBD2
v_call: TRBV7-9
cdr3_length: 15
j_call: TRBJ2-3
clone_size: .
cdr3_nt: TGTGCCAGCAGCCCAGCGGGGCTGCCCACAGATACGCAGTATTTT
cdr3_aa: CASSPAGLPTDTQYF

d_call: TRBD2
v_call: TRBV28
cdr3_length: 15
j_call: TRBJ2-4
clone_size: few
cdr3_nt: TGTGCCAGCAGCCCAGCCCTAGCGGGAGGGGACATTCAGTACTTC
cdr3_aa: CASSPALAGGDIQYF

d_call: TRBD2
v_call: TRBV12-3/TRBV12-4
cdr3_length: 15
j_call: TRBJ2-3
clone_size: few
cdr3_nt: TGTGCCAGCAGTTTTGTTGGGACTAGTGCAGATACGCAGTATTTT
cdr3_aa: CASSFVGTSADTQYF

d_call: .
v_call: TRBV7-2
cdr3_length: 11
j_call: TRBJ1-2
clone_size: .
cdr3_nt: TGTGCCAGCAGCCCCGCCTATATTGGCACCTTC
cdr3_aa: CASSPAYIGTF

d_call: TRBD1
v_call: TRBV24-1
cdr3_length: 14
j_call: TRBJ2-5
clone_size: few
cdr3_nt: TGTGCCACCAGTGATCCGGGGACAGGAAAGACCCAGTACTTC
cdr3_aa: CATSDPGTGKTQYF

d_call: TRBD2
v_call: TRBV3-1
cdr3_length: 16
j_call: TRBJ2-7
clone_size: .
cdr3_nt: TGTGCCAGCAGCCCGATCCGAGCGGGGTCCTCCTACGAGCAGTACTTC
cdr3_aa: CASSPIRAGSSYEQYF

d_call: .
v_call: TRBV24-1
cdr3_length: 16
j_call: TRBJ2-1
clone_size: few
cdr3_nt: TGTGCCACCAGTGATTCGGGCAGATCAGCCTACAATGAGCAGTTCTTC
cdr3_aa: CATSDSGRSAYNEQFF

d_call: .
v_call: TRBV18
cdr3_length: 15
j_call: TRBJ2-7
clone_size: few
cdr3_nt: TGTGCCAGCTCACCAGGGGGGACTGCAGTCTACGAGCAGTACTTC
cdr3_aa: CASSPGGTAVYEQYF

d_call: .
v_call: TRBV7-8
cdr3_length: 14
j_call: TRBJ1-5
clone_size: few
cdr3_nt: TGTGCCAGCAGCTTAGCGTTGGGAAACCAGCCCCAGCATTTT
cdr3_aa: CASSLALGNQPQHF

d_call: .
v_call: TRBV6-1
cdr3_length: 12
j_call: TRBJ1-1
clone_size: .
cdr3_nt: TGTGCCAGCAGTGTGGCGGTCACTGAAGCTTTCTTT
cdr3_aa: CASSVAVTEAFF

d_call: .
v_call: TRBV14
cdr3_length: 15
j_call: TRBJ1-2
clone_size: few
cdr3_nt: TGTGCCAGCCGGTCCTCCGGCAGCGCTTCCTATGGCTACACCTTC
cdr3_aa: CASRSSGSASYGYTF

d_call: .
v_call: TRBV3-1
cdr3_length: 13
j_call: TRBJ1-1
clone_size: .
cdr3_nt: TGTGCCAGCAGCCAGCTAAGCGGGACTGAAGCTTTCTTT
cdr3_aa: CASSQLSGTEAFF

d_call: TRBD2
v_call: TRBV11-2
cdr3_length: 14
j_call: TRBJ2-7
clone_size: .
cdr3_nt: TGTGCCAGCAGCACGGGACTAGCGACCTACGAGCAGTACTTC
cdr3_aa: CASSTGLATYEQYF

d_call: TRBD1
v_call: TRBV7-9
cdr3_length: 16
j_call: TRBJ1-1
clone_size: few
cdr3_nt: TGTGCCAGCAGCCGAGGGACAGGCGTCGGGAACACTGAAGCTTTCTTT
cdr3_aa: CASSRGTGVGNTEAFF

d_call: .
v_call: TRBV29-1
cdr3_length: 16
j_call: TRBJ2-7
clone_size: few
cdr3_nt: TGCAGCGTTGAAGACGGCGGCGGGGCAGGGAACGACGAGCAGTACTTC
cdr3_aa: CSVEDGGGAGNDEQYF

d_call: .
v_call: TRBV7-2
cdr3_length: 15
j_call: TRBJ1-5
clone_size: .
cdr3_nt: TGTGCCAGCAGCTTAGTAGCAGGGGACAATCAGCCCCAGCATTTT
cdr3_aa: CASSLVAGDNQPQHF

d_call: .
v_call: TRBV12-3/TRBV12-4
cdr3_length: 12
j_call: TRBJ1-2
clone_size: .
cdr3_nt: TGTGCCAGCAGTGAACGTACAGGAACCTACACCTTC
cdr3_aa: CASSERTGTYTF

d_call: .
v_call: TRBV9
cdr3_length: 14
j_call: TRBJ1-4
clone_size: .
cdr3_nt: TGTGCCAGCAGCGTAGAGACGGGATTTGGGAAACTGTTTTTT
cdr3_aa: CASSVETGFGKLFF

d_call: TRBD1
v_call: TRBV5-6
cdr3_length: 15
j_call: TRBJ1-1
clone_size: .
cdr3_nt: TGTGCCAGCAGCTTACGGACAGGGATGAACACTGAAGCTTTCTTT
cdr3_aa: CASSLRTGMNTEAFF

d_call: .
v_call: TRBV29-1
cdr3_length: 13
j_call: TRBJ1-2
clone_size: .
cdr3_nt: TGCAGCGCCGAGGGACGGAATAACTATGGCTACACCTTC
cdr3_aa: CSAEGRNNYGYTF

d_call: .
v_call: TRBV5-5
cdr3_length: 14
j_call: TRBJ1-2
clone_size: few
cdr3_nt: TGTGCCAGCAGCTTGGTAGAGGTCCTGGGCGGCTACACCTTC
cdr3_aa: CASSLVEVLGGYTF

d_call: TRBD2
v_call: TRBV9
cdr3_length: 15
j_call: TRBJ2-7
clone_size: .
cdr3_nt: TGTGCCAGCAGCGTTGGACTAGCGGGTACGAGCGAGCAGTACTTC
cdr3_aa: CASSVGLAGTSEQYF

d_call: TRBD2
v_call: TRBV3-1
cdr3_length: 15
j_call: TRBJ2-3
clone_size: few
cdr3_nt: TGTGCCAGCAGCCCAGCGGGAGGTCTCCCAGATACGCAGTATTTT
cdr3_aa: CASSPAGGLPDTQYF

d_call: .
v_call: TRBV5-1
cdr3_length: 14
j_call: TRBJ1-1
clone_size: few
cdr3_nt: TGCGCCAGCAGCTCTACAGGAGGGAGCACTGAAGCTTTCTTT
cdr3_aa: CASSSTGGSTEAFF

d_call: .
v_call: TRBV6-1
cdr3_length: 14
j_call: TRBJ2-3
clone_size: .
cdr3_nt: TGTGCCAGCACGGCGGGATATAGCACAGATACGCAGTATTTT
cdr3_aa: CASTAGYSTDTQYF

d_call: TRBD1
v_call: TRBV29-1
cdr3_length: 14
j_call: TRBJ2-5
clone_size: few
cdr3_nt: TGCAGCGTTGAACCTCACAGGGGTCGGGAGACCCAGTACTTC
cdr3_aa: CSVEPHRGRETQYF

d_call: .
v_call: TRBV20-1
cdr3_length: 12
j_call: TRBJ1-1
clone_size: .
cdr3_nt: TGCAGTGCTCGATCGATTCACACTGAAGCTTTCTTT
cdr3_aa: CSARSIHTEAFF

d_call: TRBD2
v_call: TRBV12-3/TRBV12-4
cdr3_length: 15
j_call: TRBJ2-1
clone_size: .
cdr3_nt: TGTGCCAGCAGAACTAGCGGGGGGGCCTGGGATGAGCAGTTCTTC
cdr3_aa: CASRTSGGAWDEQFF